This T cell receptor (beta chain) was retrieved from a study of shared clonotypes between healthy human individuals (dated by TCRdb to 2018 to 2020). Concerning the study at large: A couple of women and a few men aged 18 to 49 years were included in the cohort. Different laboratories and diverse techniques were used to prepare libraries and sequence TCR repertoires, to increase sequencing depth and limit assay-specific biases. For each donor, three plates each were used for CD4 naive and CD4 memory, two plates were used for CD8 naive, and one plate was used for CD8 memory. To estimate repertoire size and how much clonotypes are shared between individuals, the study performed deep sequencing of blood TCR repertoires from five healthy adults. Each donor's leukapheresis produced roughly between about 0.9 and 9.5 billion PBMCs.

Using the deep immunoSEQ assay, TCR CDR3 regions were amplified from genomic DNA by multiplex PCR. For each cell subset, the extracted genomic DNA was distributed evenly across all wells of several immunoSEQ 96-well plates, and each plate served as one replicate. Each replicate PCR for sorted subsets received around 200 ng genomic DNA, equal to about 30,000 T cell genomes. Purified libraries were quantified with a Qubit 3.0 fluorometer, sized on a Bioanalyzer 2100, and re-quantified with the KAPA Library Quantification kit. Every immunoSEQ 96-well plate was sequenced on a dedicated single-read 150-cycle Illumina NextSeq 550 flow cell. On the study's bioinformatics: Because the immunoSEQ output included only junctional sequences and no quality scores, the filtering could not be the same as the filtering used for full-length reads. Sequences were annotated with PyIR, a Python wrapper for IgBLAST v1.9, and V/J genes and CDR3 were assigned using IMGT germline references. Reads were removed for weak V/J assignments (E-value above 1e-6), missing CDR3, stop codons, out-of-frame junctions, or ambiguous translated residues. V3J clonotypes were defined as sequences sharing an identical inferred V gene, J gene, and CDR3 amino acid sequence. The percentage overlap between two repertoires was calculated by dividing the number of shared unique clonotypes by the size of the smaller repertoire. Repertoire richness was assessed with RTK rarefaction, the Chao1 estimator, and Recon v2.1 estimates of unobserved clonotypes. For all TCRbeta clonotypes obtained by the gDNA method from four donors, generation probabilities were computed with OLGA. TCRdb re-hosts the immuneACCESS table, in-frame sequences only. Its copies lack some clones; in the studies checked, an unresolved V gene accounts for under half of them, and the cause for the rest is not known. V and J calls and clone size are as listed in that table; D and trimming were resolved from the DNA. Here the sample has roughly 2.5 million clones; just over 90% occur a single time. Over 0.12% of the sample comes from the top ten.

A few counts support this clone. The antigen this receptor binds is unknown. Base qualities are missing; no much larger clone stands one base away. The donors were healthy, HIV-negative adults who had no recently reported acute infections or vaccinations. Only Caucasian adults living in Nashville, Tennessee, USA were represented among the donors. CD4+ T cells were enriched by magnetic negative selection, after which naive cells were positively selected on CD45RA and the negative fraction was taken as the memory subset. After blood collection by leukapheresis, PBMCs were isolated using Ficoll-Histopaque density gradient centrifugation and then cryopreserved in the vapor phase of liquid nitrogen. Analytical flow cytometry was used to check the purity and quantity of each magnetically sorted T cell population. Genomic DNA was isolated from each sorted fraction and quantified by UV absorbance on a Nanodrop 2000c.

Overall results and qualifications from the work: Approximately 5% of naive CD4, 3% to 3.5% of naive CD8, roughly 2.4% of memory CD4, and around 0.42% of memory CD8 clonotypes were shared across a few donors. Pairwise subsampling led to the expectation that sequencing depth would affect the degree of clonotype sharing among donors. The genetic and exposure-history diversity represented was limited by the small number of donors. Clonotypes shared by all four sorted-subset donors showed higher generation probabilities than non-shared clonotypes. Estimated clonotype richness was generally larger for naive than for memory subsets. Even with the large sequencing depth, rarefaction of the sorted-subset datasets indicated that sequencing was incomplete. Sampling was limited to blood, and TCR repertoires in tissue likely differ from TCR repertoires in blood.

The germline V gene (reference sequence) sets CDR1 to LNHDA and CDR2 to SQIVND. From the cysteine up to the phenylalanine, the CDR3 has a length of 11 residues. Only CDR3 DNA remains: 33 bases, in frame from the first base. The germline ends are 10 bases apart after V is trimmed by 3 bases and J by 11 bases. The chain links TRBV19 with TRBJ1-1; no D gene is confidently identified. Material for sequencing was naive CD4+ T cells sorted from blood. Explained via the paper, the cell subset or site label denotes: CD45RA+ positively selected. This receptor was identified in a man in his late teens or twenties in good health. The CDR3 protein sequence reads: CASSMSVRAFF. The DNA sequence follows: TGTGCCAGTAGTATGTCGGTCAGGGCTTTCTTT.